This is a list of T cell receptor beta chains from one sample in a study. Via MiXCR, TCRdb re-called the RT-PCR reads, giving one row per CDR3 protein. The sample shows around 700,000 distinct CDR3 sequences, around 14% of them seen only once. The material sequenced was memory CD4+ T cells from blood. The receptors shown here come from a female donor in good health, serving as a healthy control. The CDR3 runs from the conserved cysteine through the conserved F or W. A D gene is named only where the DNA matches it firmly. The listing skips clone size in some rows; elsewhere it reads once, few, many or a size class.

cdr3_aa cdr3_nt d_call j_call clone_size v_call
CSARDGGTTDQPQHF TGCAGTGCTAGAGATGGGGGTACGACGGATCAGCCCCAGCATTTT NA TRBJ1-5 many TRBV20-1
CASSVEAVGGYTF TGTGCCAGCAGCGTAGAAGCAGTTGGTGGCTACACCTTC NA TRBJ1-2 NA TRBV9
CASNQPVEKLFF TGTGCCAGCAATCAGCCGGTTGAAAAACTGTTTTTT NA TRBJ1-4 NA TRBV6-2/TRBV6-3
CAWSVTGTSTDTQYF TGTGCCTGGAGTGTAACAGGGACTAGCACAGATACGCAGTATTTT NA TRBJ2-3 NA TRBV30
CSASPQGVPAPLHF TGCAGTGCTAGTCCACAGGGGGTCCCGGCACCCCTCCACTTT TRBD1 TRBJ1-6 NA TRBV20-1
CASRRDRGTDTQYF TGCGCCAGCAGAAGGGACAGGGGCACAGATACGCAGTATTTT TRBD1 TRBJ2-3 many TRBV5-1
CSAMGQGDQPQHF TGCAGTGCAATGGGACAGGGGGATCAGCCCCAGCATTTT TRBD1 TRBJ1-5 few TRBV20-1
CASSQTSGTAYEQYF TGTGCCAGCAGCCAGACTAGCGGGACTGCCTACGAGCAGTACTTC TRBD2 TRBJ2-7 NA TRBV3-1
CASSVAAGSYEQFF TGTGCCAGCAGCGTAGCTGCAGGGTCCTATGAGCAGTTCTTC NA TRBJ2-1 few TRBV9
CASSLLSSGSGEQFF TGTGCCAGCAGCCTCCTGAGTAGCGGGAGTGGTGAGCAGTTCTTC TRBD2 TRBJ2-1 few TRBV7-3
CSAMGSNNQPQHF TGCAGTGCTATGGGGTCCAATAATCAGCCCCAGCATTTT NA TRBJ1-5 few TRBV20-1
CASSNGGAGWGGYTF TGTGCCAGCAGCAACGGAGGAGCAGGGTGGGGGGGCTACACCTTC NA TRBJ1-2 NA TRBV5-5
CASRRGLGNTEAFF TGTGCCAGCAGGCGTGGGTTGGGGAACACTGAAGCTTTCTTT NA TRBJ1-1 many TRBV6-5
CAWKGIGSNSPLHF TGTGCCTGGAAGGGCATTGGCAGTAATTCACCCCTCCACTTT NA TRBJ1-6 NA TRBV30
CASSPLGDYAAAEQFF TGTGCCAGCTCACCTTTGGGGGACTACGCGGCCGCCGAGCAGTTCTTC TRBD2 TRBJ2-1 NA TRBV18
CASSRRQNTQYF TGTGCCAGCAGCCGCAGACAGAATACGCAGTATTTT NA TRBJ2-3 NA TRBV6-2/TRBV6-3
CASSGTYGPDTQYF TGTGCCAGCTCGGGGACATACGGACCAGATACGCAGTATTTT NA TRBJ2-3 few TRBV18
CASRDRETDRAGELFF TGTGCCAGCCGAGACCGAGAGACGGACAGGGCCGGGGAGCTGTTTTTT TRBD1 TRBJ2-2 few TRBV6-5
CAIGKGTGKTGELFF TGTGCCATCGGTAAAGGGACAGGGAAAACCGGGGAGCTGTTTTTT TRBD1 TRBJ2-2 NA TRBV10-3
CASSLVGSDIQYF TGCGCCAGCAGCTTGGTCGGGTCGGACATTCAGTACTTC NA TRBJ2-4 many TRBV5-1
CSASGTSGFSSYEQYF TGCAGCGCGAGCGGGACTAGCGGGTTTAGCTCCTACGAGCAGTACTTC TRBD2 TRBJ2-7 many TRBV29-1
CASRSSGTTSYEQYF TGTGCCAGCAGGTCTTCCGGGACTACCTCCTACGAGCAGTACTTC TRBD2 TRBJ2-7 NA TRBV27
CSAGQIQETQYF TGCAGCGCCGGACAGATCCAAGAGACCCAGTACTTC NA TRBJ2-5 few TRBV29-1
CASSGGLATDTQYF TGTGCCAGCAGCGGAGGACTAGCGACAGATACGCAGTATTTT TRBD2 TRBJ2-3 few TRBV13
CASLDWGGNEQFF TGTGCCAGCTTAGACTGGGGGGGCAATGAGCAGTTCTTC TRBD2 TRBJ2-1 few TRBV28
CASSPVGVNNSPLHF TGTGCCAGCAGCCCGGTCGGGGTAAATAATTCACCCCTCCACTTT NA TRBJ1-6 many TRBV5-6
CASSFFGGGQFF TGTGCCAGCAGCTTCTTCGGGGGAGGGCAGTTCTTC NA TRBJ2-1 few TRBV9
CAINPNPNQPQHF TGTGCCATCAACCCAAACCCCAATCAGCCCCAGCATTTT NA TRBJ1-5 NA TRBV10-3
CASSPGQGTLGAEKLFF TGCGCCAGCAGCCCCGGACAGGGGACTCTGGGTGCTGAAAAACTGTTTTTT TRBD1 TRBJ1-4 NA TRBV5-1
CASSLVLGTMGTDTQYF TGTGCCAGCAGCTTAGTCTTGGGGACAATGGGGACAGATACGCAGTATTTT NA TRBJ2-3 few TRBV11-2
CASRVDRGMNTEAFF TGTGCCAGCAGGGTAGACAGGGGAATGAACACTGAAGCTTTCTTT TRBD1 TRBJ1-1 few TRBV2
CASSPPTSGRYEQYF TGTGCCAGCAGCCCTCCGACTAGCGGGAGGTACGAGCAGTACTTC TRBD2 TRBJ2-7 many TRBV7-9
CATRQAQTPYEQYF TGTGCCACCCGCCAGGCCCAGACTCCCTACGAGCAGTACTTC NA TRBJ2-7 NA TRBV6-6
CSARDTRTASSYNSPLHF TGCAGTGCTCGTGACACTAGGACTGCGAGCTCCTATAATTCACCCCTCCACTTT NA TRBJ1-6 few TRBV20-1
CASSSPGTGSYNEQFF TGTGCCAGCAGCTCCCCGGGGACAGGTTCCTACAATGAGCAGTTCTTC TRBD1 TRBJ2-1 few TRBV5-5
CASSMTEGSPLHF TGTGCCAGCAGTATGACAGAGGGCTCACCCCTCCACTTT NA TRBJ1-6 NA TRBV12-3/TRBV12-4
CASSPQEVGELFF TGTGCCAGCAGCCCACAGGAGGTCGGGGAGCTGTTTTTT NA TRBJ2-2 many TRBV6-5
CASSTRDTGELFF TGTGCCAGCAGTACACGGGACACCGGGGAGCTGTTTTTT NA TRBJ2-2 NA TRBV6-1
CSASDGQGGVTDTQYF TGCAGTGCTTCCGACGGACAGGGGGGTGTCACAGATACGCAGTATTTT TRBD1 TRBJ2-3 NA TRBV20-1
CLAGGSGVPEAFF TGCTTGGCTGGGGGGTCAGGGGTCCCTGAAGCTTTCTTT NA TRBJ1-1 NA TRBV20-1
CASSFWTGFHEEQYF TGTGCCAGCAGCTTTTGGACAGGGTTTCATGAGGAGCAGTACTTC TRBD1 TRBJ2-7 NA TRBV14
CSARDFMRVGGEQFF TGCAGTGCTAGAGATTTTATGCGCGTAGGGGGTGAGCAGTTCTTC NA TRBJ2-1 NA TRBV20-1
CASSWGQGVGEQFF TGTGCCAGCAGCTGGGGACAGGGGGTAGGTGAGCAGTTCTTC TRBD1 TRBJ2-1 few TRBV7-2
CSGRTPRINEQFF TGCAGCGGACGGACACCCCGCATCAATGAGCAGTTCTTC NA TRBJ2-1 NA TRBV29-1
CASKPLGGGAREQYF TGTGCCAGCAAACCCCTTGGAGGGGGGGCGAGGGAGCAGTACTTC NA TRBJ2-7 NA TRBV6-1
CASSKGLAGGYQETQYF TGCGCCAGCAGCAAGGGACTAGCGGGAGGGTACCAAGAGACCCAGTACTTC TRBD2 TRBJ2-5 few TRBV5-1
CASSLAADREAFF TGCGCCAGCAGCTTGGCCGCGGACAGGGAAGCTTTCTTT TRBD1 TRBJ1-1 NA TRBV5-1
CASSLQRLDEQFF TGTGCCAGCAGTTTACAGCGTTTAGATGAGCAGTTCTTC NA TRBJ2-1 few TRBV27
CASSPIIAAGGDNEQFF TGTGCCAGCAGCCCAATCATCGCCGCGGGGGGGGACAATGAGCAGTTCTTC TRBD2 TRBJ2-1 NA TRBV7-9
CASSGSHGERGYTF TGTGCCAGCAGCGGTAGCCACGGAGAGCGGGGCTACACCTTC NA TRBJ1-2 NA TRBV9
CASSLIGRGDTEAFF TGTGCCAGCAGCTTAATCGGGAGGGGAGACACTGAAGCTTTCTTT NA TRBJ1-1 NA TRBV7-3
CASSLDRDSPLHF TGTGCCAGCAGTTTGGACAGGGATTCACCCCTCCACTTT TRBD1 TRBJ1-6 many TRBV6-6
CAISGTGQGKGDNESPLHF TGTGCCATCAGTGGAACAGGACAGGGGAAGGGGGATAATGAATCACCCCTCCACTTT TRBD1 TRBJ1-6 few TRBV10-3
CSAGRQSNTEAFF TGCAGTGCTGGTCGACAGTCGAACACTGAAGCTTTCTTT NA TRBJ1-1 NA TRBV20-1
CASSLGGQGGNSPLHF TGTGCCAGCAGCTTAGGAGGACAGGGGGGAAATTCACCCCTCCACTTT TRBD1 TRBJ1-6 NA TRBV7-2
CAWKTGWATEAFF TGTGCCTGGAAAACGGGGTGGGCGACTGAAGCTTTCTTT NA TRBJ1-1 NA TRBV30
CASSPLGSRTDTQYF TGCGCCAGCAGCCCGCTGGGCAGTCGCACAGATACGCAGTATTTT NA TRBJ2-3 NA TRBV5-1